These 8 T cell receptor beta chains were sequenced from one sample in a study of identical twins' blood T cells. TCRdb reanalysed the 5' RACE reads using MiXCR and keeps one entry per CDR3 protein. This sample has 350,000 to 450,000 distinct CDR3 sequences, with about 28% found just once. Sample: PBMCs. These receptors originate from a woman aged 18 to 49 in good health.

This chain uses TRBV20-1 with TRBJ2-3; 9 bases match TRBD1. The CDR3 spans 14 residues. Germline V gene lookup returns CDR1 DFQATT and CDR2 SNEGSKA (reference sequence). The V and J ends lost 3 bases and 4 bases, in that order; junction bases with no gene match: 5. The CDR3 sequence is CSASSGTGSDTQYF. Written as DNA, the CDR3 is TGCAGTGCTAGTTCCGGGACAGGGTCAGATACGCAGTATTTT.

The DNA for the CDR3 is TGCGCCAGCAGCTTGAGGCCTAGCGACACCCAACGCTACGAGCAGTACTTC. Its protein product is CASSLRPSDTQRYEQYF. The chain combines TRBV5-1 with TRBJ2-7; D possibly corresponds to TRBD2 (6 bases). Trimming left V 1 base short and J 3 bases short, with 20 bases between. The CDR3 covers 17 residues. Germline CDR1 is SGHRS and CDR2 is YFSETQ. Variable domain in full (rest from reference TRBV5-1 and TRBJ2-7): KAGVTQTPRYLIKTRGQQVTLSCSPISGHRSVSWYQQTPGQGLQFLFEYFSETQRNKGNFPGRFSGRQFSNSRSEMNVSTLELGDSALYLCASSLRPSDTQRYEQYFGPGTRLTVT.

This clonotype was seen only a few times. The rearrangement joins TRBV18 to TRBJ2-1; TRBD1 matches at 8 bases. The length of the CDR3 is 15 residues. Trimming removed 6 bases from V and 6 bases from J; junction bases left unmatched: 10. CDR1 and CDR2 from the germline V gene are KGHSH and LQKENI. DNA for the CDR3: TGTGCCAGCTCCTACCAAACAGGGGGAGGCAATGAGCAGTTCTTC. This codes for CASSYQTGGGNEQFF.

CDR3 DNA: TGTGCCAGCAGTTACTCCTACACCATATATTTT. Translated, it gives CASSYSYTIYF. This rearrangement joins TRBV6-6 to TRBJ1-3; D not certain. The germline gives CDR1 MNHNY, CDR2 SVGAGI (reference sequence). This CDR3 comprises 11 residues. Trimming shortened V by 0 bases and J by 8 bases, and 2 bases separated the two germline ends.

A word on this clonotype: A read error may produce the germline difference seen at one junction end. The CDR3, as DNA: TGCGCTAGTGGTTTGTTACGACCAATCTCTGGGGCCAACGTCCTGACTTTC. This codes for CASGLLRPISGANVLTF. The gene calls are TRBV12-5 and TRBJ2-6; D is ambiguous. The CDR3 length is 17 residues. Germline CDR1 LGHNT, CDR2 FRNRAP.

This clonotype was counted many times. The chain's CDR3 is CASSWGGAEAFF. DNA of the CDR3: TGTGCCAGCAGTTGGGGGGGCGCTGAAGCTTTCTTT. The chain joins TRBV12-3 or TRBV12-4 to TRBJ1-1, with D perhaps matching TRBD1 (6 bases). The CDR3 sequence is 12 residues long. The V and J ends lost 4 bases and 6 bases respectively, with 9 bases between them.

The chain recombines TRBV20-1 with TRBJ1-6, with a tentative D call TRBD1 (6 bases). V was shortened by 3 bases and J by 4 bases, with 16 bases between the two germline ends. From germline, CDR1 is DFQATT and CDR2 SNEGSKA (reference sequence). This CDR3 comprises 16 residues. This CDR3 is CSASATGQGYNSPLHF. The CDR3 region has the DNA TGCAGTGCTAGTGCTACAGGGCAGGGGTATAATTCACCCCTCCACTTT.

This clonotype was seen more than once but under ten times. The V call is TRBV6-6, the J call TRBJ2-7; D uncertain. The V and J ends lost 2 bases and 5 bases respectively, with 7 bases between them. The CDR3 consists of 12 residues. Germline V lookup: CDR1 MNHNY, CDR2 SVGAGI (reference sequence). The CDR3 DNA reads TGTGCCAGCAGTTACGTGGGTAACGAGCAGTACTTC. Its translation is CASSYVGNEQYF.